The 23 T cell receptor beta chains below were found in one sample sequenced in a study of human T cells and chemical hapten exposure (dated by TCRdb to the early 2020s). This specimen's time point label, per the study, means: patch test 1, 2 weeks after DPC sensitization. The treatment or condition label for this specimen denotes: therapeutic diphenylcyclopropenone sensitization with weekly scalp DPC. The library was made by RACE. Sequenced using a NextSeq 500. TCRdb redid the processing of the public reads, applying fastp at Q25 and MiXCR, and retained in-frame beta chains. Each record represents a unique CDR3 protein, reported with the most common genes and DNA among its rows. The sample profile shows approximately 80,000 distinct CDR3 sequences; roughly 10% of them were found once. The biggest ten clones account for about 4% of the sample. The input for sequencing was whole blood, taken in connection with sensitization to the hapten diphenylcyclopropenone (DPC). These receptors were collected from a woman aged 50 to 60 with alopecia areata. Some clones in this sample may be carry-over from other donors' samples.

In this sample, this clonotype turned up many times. CDR3 sequence reads: CASSLVLGSQGNEQFF. Written as DNA, the CDR3 is TGCGCCAGCAGCTTGGTTTTGGGTAGCCAGGGCAATGAGCAGTTCTTC. The V and J genes are TRBV5-1 and TRBJ2-1; D is perhaps TRBD1 (5 bases). The germline V gene encodes CDR1 SGHRS and CDR2 YFSETQ. The V and J ends lost 0 bases and 6 bases respectively, with 16 bases between them. The CDR3 spans 16 residues. Drawing the rest from reference TRBV5-1 and TRBJ2-1, the complete variable domain is KAGVTQTPRYLIKTRGQQVTLSCSPISGHRSVSWYQQTPGQGLQFLFEYFSETQRNKGNFPGRFSGRQFSNSRSEMNVSTLELGDSALYLCASSLVLGSQGNEQFFGPGTRLTVL.

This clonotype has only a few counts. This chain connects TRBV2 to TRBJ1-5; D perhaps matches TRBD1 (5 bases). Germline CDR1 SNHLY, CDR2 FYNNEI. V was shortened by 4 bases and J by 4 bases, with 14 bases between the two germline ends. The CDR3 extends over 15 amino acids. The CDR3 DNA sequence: TGTGCCAGCAGTGCGGAGGCAGGGCCGAATCAGCCCCAGCATTTT. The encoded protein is CASSAEAGPNQPQHF.

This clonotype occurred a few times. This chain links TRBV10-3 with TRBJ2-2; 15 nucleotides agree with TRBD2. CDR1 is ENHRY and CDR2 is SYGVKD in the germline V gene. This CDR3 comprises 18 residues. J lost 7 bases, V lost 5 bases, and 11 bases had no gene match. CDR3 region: CAISPFGLAGGRGGELFF. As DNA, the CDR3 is TGTGCCATCAGTCCGTTCGGACTAGCGGGAGGGCGAGGCGGGGAGCTGTTTTTT.

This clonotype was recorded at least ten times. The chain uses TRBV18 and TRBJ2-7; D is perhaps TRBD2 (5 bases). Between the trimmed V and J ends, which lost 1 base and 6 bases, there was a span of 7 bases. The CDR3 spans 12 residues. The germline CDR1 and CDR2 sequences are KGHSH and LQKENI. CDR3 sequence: CASSPLGGEQYF. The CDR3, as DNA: TGTGCCAGCTCACCACTTGGAGGCGAGCAGTACTTC.

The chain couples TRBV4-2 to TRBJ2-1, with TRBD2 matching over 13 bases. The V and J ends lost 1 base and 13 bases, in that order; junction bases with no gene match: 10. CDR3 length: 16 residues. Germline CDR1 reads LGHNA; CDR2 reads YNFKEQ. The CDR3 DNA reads TGTGCCAGCAGCCAAGGCACTAGCGGGAGGGCCATTCCCCAGTTCTTC. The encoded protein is CASSQGTSGRAIPQFF.

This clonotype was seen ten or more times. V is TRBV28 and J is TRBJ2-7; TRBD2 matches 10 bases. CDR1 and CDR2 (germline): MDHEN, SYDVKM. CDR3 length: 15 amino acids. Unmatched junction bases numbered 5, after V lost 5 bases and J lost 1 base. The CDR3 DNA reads TGTGCCAGCAGTATGGCTAGCGGGGGATCCTACGAGCAGTACTTC. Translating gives CASSMASGGSYEQYF.

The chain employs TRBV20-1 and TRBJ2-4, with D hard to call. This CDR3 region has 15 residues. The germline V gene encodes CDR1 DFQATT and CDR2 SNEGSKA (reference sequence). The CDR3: CSAHVRAQAKNIQYF. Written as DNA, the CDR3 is TGCAGCGCCCATGTTAGGGCTCAAGCCAAAAACATTCAGTACTTC.

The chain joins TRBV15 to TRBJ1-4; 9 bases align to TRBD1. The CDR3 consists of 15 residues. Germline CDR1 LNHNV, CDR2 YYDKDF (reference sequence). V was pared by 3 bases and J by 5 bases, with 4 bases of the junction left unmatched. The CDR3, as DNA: TGTGCCACCAGCAGGATGGGACAGGGCAATGAAAAACTGTTTTTT. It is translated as CATSRMGQGNEKLFF.

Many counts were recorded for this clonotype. The CDR3 DNA reads as TGTGCCAGCAGCCAACTAGCGGGGAGGAACACCGGGGAGCTGTTTTTT. It yields the protein CASSQLAGRNTGELFF. The chain recombines TRBV3-1 with TRBJ2-2, with 9 nucleotides matching TRBD2. The CDR3 runs 16 residues. The V segment lost 2 bases and the J segment 1 base; nucleotides outside the gene matches: 2. The V gene's germline CDR1 is LGHDT and CDR2 YNNKEL (reference sequence).

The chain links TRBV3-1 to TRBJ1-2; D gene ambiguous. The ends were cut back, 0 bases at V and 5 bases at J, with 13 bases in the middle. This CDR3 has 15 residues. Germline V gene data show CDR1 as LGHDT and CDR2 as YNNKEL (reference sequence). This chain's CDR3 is CASSQDSRGVYGYTF. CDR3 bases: TGTGCCAGCAGCCAAGATTCACGGGGAGTTTATGGCTACACCTTC.

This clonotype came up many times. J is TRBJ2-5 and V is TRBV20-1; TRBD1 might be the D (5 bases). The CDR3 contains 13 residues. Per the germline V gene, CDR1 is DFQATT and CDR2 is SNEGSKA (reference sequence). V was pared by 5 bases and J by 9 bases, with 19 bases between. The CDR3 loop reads CSASPGPRAAQYF. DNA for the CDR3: TGCAGTGCTTCCCCAGGCCCCAGGGCGGCCCAGTACTTC.

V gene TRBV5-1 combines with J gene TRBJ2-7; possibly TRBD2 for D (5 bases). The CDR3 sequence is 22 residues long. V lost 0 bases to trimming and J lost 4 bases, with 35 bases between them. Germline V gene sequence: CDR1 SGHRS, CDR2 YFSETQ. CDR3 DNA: TGCGCCAGCAGCTTGGAGCGACCCTCACCCCCCTCTCCATATGAGGGTAAATACGAGCAGTACTTC. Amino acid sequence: CASSLERPSPPSPYEGKYEQYF.

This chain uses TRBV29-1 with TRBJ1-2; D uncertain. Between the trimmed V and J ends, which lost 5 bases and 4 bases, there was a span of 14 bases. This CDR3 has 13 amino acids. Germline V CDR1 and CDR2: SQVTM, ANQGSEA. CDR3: CSVLFGVSYGYTF. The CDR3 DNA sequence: TGCAGCGTTCTATTCGGGGTTAGCTATGGCTACACCTTC.

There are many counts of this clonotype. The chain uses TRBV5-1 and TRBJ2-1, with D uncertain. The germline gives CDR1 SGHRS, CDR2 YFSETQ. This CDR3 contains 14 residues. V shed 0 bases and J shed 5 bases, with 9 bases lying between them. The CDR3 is CASSLAWNDNEQFF. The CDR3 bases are TGCGCCAGCAGCTTGGCCTGGAATGACAATGAGCAGTTCTTC. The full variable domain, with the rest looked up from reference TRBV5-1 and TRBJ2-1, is KAGVTQTPRYLIKTRGQQVTLSCSPISGHRSVSWYQQTPGQGLQFLFEYFSETQRNKGNFPGRFSGRQFSNSRSEMNVSTLELGDSALYLCASSLAWNDNEQFFGPGTRLTVL.

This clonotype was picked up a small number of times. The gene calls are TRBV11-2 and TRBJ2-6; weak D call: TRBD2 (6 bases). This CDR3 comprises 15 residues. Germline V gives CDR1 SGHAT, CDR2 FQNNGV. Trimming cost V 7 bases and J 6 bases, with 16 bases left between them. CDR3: CASNPPGLVANVLTF. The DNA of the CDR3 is TGTGCCAGCAATCCACCGGGACTTGTGGCCAACGTCCTGACTTTC.

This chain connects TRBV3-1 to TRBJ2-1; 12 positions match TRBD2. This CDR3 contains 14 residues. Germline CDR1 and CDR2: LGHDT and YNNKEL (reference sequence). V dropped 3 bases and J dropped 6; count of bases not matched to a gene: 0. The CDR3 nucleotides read TGTGCCAGCAGCCAGACTAGCGGGGGCAATGAGCAGTTCTTC. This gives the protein CASSQTSGGNEQFF.

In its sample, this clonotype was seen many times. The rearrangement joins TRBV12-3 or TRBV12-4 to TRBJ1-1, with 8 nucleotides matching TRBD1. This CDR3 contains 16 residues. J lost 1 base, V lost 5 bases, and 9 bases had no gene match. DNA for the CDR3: TGTGCCAGCAGTCCCTCGCTCGGACAGGGGAACACTGAAGCTTTCTTT. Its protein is CASSPSLGQGNTEAFF.

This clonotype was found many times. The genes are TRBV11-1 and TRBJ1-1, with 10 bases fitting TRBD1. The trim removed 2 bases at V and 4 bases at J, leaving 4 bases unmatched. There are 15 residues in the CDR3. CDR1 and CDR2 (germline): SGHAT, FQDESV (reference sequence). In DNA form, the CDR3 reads TGTGCCAGCAGCTTAAAAAGGACAGGGGGCACTGAAGCTTTCTTT. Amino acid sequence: CASSLKRTGGTEAFF.

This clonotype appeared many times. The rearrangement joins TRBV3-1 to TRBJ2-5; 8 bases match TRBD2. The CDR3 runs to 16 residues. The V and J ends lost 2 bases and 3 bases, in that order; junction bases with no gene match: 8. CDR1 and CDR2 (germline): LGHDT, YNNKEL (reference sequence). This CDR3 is CASSQTGGLEEETQYF. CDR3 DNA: TGTGCCAGCAGCCAAACCGGGGGACTAGAGGAAGAGACCCAGTACTTC.

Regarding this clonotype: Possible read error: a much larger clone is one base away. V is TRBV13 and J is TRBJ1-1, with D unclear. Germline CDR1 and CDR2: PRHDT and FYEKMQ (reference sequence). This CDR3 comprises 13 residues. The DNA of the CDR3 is TGTGTCAGCAGCTTAGAAGCTAACACTGAAGCTTTCTTT. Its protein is CVSSLEANTEAFF.

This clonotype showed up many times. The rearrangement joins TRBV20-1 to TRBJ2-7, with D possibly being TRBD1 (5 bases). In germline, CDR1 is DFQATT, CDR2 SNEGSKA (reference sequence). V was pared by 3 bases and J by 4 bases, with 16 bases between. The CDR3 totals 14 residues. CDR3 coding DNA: TGCAGTGCTAGGTCACAGTGGACACCTTACGAGCAGTACTTC. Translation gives CSARSQWTPYEQYF.

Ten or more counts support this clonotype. CDR3 loop: CASSYSTGEETQYF. The CDR3 coding sequence is TGTGCCAGCAGCTATTCCACAGGGGAAGAGACCCAGTACTTC. This sequence joins TRBV7-9 and TRBJ2-5; 7 nucleotides agree with TRBD1. The CDR3 has 14 residues. The junction had 5 bases not matched to a gene; V was cut back by 4 bases and J by 3 bases. Germline-derived CDR1 and CDR2 are SEHNR and FQNEAQ (reference sequence). The complete variable domain, with remaining parts taken from reference TRBV7-9 and TRBJ2-5, reads DTGVSQNPRHKITKRGQNVTFRCDPISEHNRLYWYRQTLGQGPEFLTYFQNEAQLEKSRLLSDRFSAERPKGSFSTLEIQRTEQGDSAMYLCASSYSTGEETQYFGPGTRLLVL.

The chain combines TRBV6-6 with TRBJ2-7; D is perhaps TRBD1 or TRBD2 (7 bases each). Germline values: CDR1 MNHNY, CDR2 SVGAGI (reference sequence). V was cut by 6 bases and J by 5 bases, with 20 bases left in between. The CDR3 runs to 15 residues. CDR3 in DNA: TGTGCCAGCAGATGGCAGGGGGGGGGCAGTAACGAGCAGTACTTC. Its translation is CASRWQGGGSNEQYF.